This T cell receptor beta chain was recovered during a study of long-term antiretroviral therapy in people with HIV. This clone was seen just once. One end of the junction is discordant with germline, which a read error may explain. This was the immunoSEQ v3.0 assay at survey level. Sequencing was performed with immunoSEQ multiplex PCR; in TCRdb, only in-frame clones are kept and a portion is missing. The sample lists 25,000 to 30,000 clones, 95% seen once, with 7% to 8.5% in the top ten. The CDR3 runs 15 residues. CDR1 SGHDT and CDR2 YYEEEE come from the germline V gene. The sequencing used unsorted PBMCs, collected 5.3 years after starting antiretroviral therapy. The receptor was isolated from a man aged 30 to 45 with HIV. The chain recombines TRBV5-6 with TRBJ2-1, with a weak D call TRBD2 (5 bases). In nucleotides, the CDR3 is TGTGCCAGCAGGTTGGGTAGCGAGTCCTACAATGAGCAGTTCTTC. Translating it yields CASRLGSESYNEQFF. Full variable domain (remainder filled in from reference TRBV5-6 and TRBJ2-1): DAGVTQSPTHLIKTRGQQVTLRCSPKSGHDTVSWYQQALGQGPQFIFQYYEEEERQRGNFPDRFSGHQFPNYSSELNVNALLLGDSALYLCASRLGSESYNEQFFGPGTRLTVL.